One and the same sample provided the 25 T cell receptor beta chains below, sequenced in a study of blood T cell repertoires in COVID-19 (dated by TCRdb to the early 2020s). Library preparation used the immunoSEQ multiplex PCR assay. In its TCRdb copy, this immuneACCESS table keeps in-frame sequences only and misses some clones. Where compared with another copy, unresolved V genes explain less than half of these, and the others have no known cause. The sample profile shows 330,000 or so clones; 87% of them were found once. The biggest ten clones account for approximately 1.9% of the sample. Sequenced: PBMCs or T cells enriched from blood (not recorded which). These receptors came from a man between 40 and 49 years old in a cohort exposed to, infected with or recovered from COVID-19 (not recorded which).

The CDR3 protein is CAWSRKNTEAFF. Here the CDR3 DNA reads TGTGCCTGGAGCAGGAAGAACACTGAAGCTTTCTTT. V gene TRBV30 combines with J gene TRBJ1-1; D is undetermined. With 3 bases removed from V and 1 base from J, the gap between germline ends came to 6 bases. The CDR3 sequence is 12 residues long. CDR1 is GTSNPN, CDR2 SVGIG, per germline (reference sequence). Complete variable domain (other parts from reference TRBV30 and TRBJ1-1): SQTIHQWPATLVQPVGSPLSLECTVEGTSNPNLYWYRQAAGRGLQLLFYSVGIGQISSEVPQNLSASRPQDRQFILSSKKLLLSDSGFYLCAWSRKNTEAFFGQGTRLTVV.

This clone was observed a handful of times. This chain connects TRBV30 to TRBJ2-3; 10 bases line up with TRBD2. CDR1 is GTSNPN and CDR2 is SVGIG in the germline V gene (reference sequence). V dropped 5 bases and J dropped 3; count of bases not matched to a gene: 5. This CDR3 has 14 amino acids. The CDR3 is CAWASGSGTDTQYF. The CDR3, as DNA: TGTGCCTGGGCTAGCGGGAGCGGAACAGATACGCAGTATTTT.

The chain has TRBV20-1 and TRBJ2-5, with D possibly matching TRBD2 (6 bases). The CDR3 extends over 14 amino acids. CDR1 DFQATT and CDR2 SNEGSKA come from the germline V gene (reference sequence). Trimming took 3 bases from V and 2 from J, leaving 13 bases between them. This CDR3 reads CSASRGLLQETQYF. CDR3 nucleotides: TGCAGTGCTAGTAGGGGACTTCTTCAAGAGACCCAGTACTTC.

J is TRBJ2-6 and V is TRBV2, with TRBD2 identical over 9 bases. V gave up 3 bases and J gave up 3 bases; unmatched junction bases: 6. There are 17 residues in the CDR3. Germline CDR1 SNHLY, CDR2 FYNNEI. For the CDR3, the DNA is TGTGCCAGCAGTGAGGTAGCGGGAGTTGGTGGGGCCAACGTCCTGACTTTC. Protein: CASSEVAGVGGANVLTF.

The V and J genes are TRBV18 and TRBJ2-7; 8 nucleotides line up with TRBD1. The germline CDR1 and CDR2 sequences are KGHSH and LQKENI. The ends lost 2 bases at V and 6 bases at J; junction bases unmatched: 6. The CDR3 covers 14 residues. The CDR3, as DNA: TGTGCCAGCTCACCAACCCCTACAGGGGGCGAGCAGTACTTC. Protein sequence: CASSPTPTGGEQYF. The whole variable domain, remainder taken from reference TRBV18 and TRBJ2-7, is NAGVMQNPRHLVRRRGQEARLRCSPMKGHSHVYWYRQLPEEGLKFMVYLQKENIIDESGMPKERFSAEFPKEGPSILRIQQVVRGDSAAYFCASSPTPTGGEQYFGPGTRLTVT.

The chain recombines TRBV13 with TRBJ2-3; 9 bases are a match to TRBD2. Per the germline V gene, CDR1 is PRHDT and CDR2 is FYEKMQ (reference sequence). J lost 3 bases, V lost 1 base, and 5 bases had no gene match. The CDR3 length is 16 residues. CDR3 in amino acids: CASSLVGGRGTDTQYF. The CDR3 DNA follows: TGTGCCAGCAGCTTAGTTGGCGGGAGGGGTACAGATACGCAGTATTTT.

In this sample, this clone turned up once. The chain uses TRBV29-1 and TRBJ2-3; D possibly corresponds to TRBD2 (6 bases). The germline CDR1 and CDR2 sequences are SQVTM and ANQGSEA. Trimming pared 4 bases from V and 1 base from J, leaving 6 bases between. This CDR3 spans 12 amino acids. In DNA, the CDR3 is TGCAGCGTTGCGGGGGGCACAGATACGCAGTATTTT. Amino acids: CSVAGGTDTQYF.

V is TRBV2 and J is TRBJ2-7; 8 bases fit TRBD2. Trimming took 3 bases from V and 3 from J; bases not matched to a gene: 7. This CDR3 contains 15 residues. The germline V gene encodes CDR1 SNHLY and CDR2 FYNNEI. DNA for the CDR3: TGTGCCAGCAGTGATCCTAGCGGGTGGGACTACGAGCAGTACTTC. Protein sequence: CASSDPSGWDYEQYF.

CDR3 sequence: CAISGQTGVEKLFF. The CDR3 nucleotides are TGTGCCATCAGTGGTCAAACAGGGGTAGAAAAACTGTTTTTT. This sequence joins TRBV10-3 and TRBJ1-4, with TRBD1 matching over 7 bases. Per the germline V gene, CDR1 is ENHRY and CDR2 is SYGVKD. The CDR3 has 14 amino acids. The V gene end was trimmed by 4 bases and the J gene end by 8 bases; junction bases not matched to a gene: 7.

This chain joins TRBV11-3 and TRBJ1-3, with 7 positions matching TRBD1. V lost 3 bases to trimming and J lost 2 bases; unmatched junction nucleotides: 1. Per germline, CDR1 SGHNT and CDR2 YENEEA. The length of the CDR3 is 14 residues. The CDR3 nucleotides read TGTGCCAGCAGCTTGGGGACAGCTGGAAACACCATATATTTT. It codes for CASSLGTAGNTIYF.

The rearrangement links TRBV27 to TRBJ2-1, with 13 bases fitting TRBD2. This CDR3 is 17 amino acids long. Germline CDR1 and CDR2: MNHEY and SMNVEV (reference sequence). Trimming took 5 bases from V and 5 from J; bases not matched to a gene: 9. Here the CDR3 reads CASSARSGTSGNNEQFF. DNA for the CDR3: TGTGCCAGCAGTGCACGCTCCGGGACTAGCGGGAACAATGAGCAGTTCTTC.

This clone was detected only once. This rearrangement joins TRBV28 to TRBJ2-7, with D possibly matching TRBD1 (6 bases). The CDR3 runs 14 residues. V shed 4 bases and J shed 0 bases, with 10 bases lying between them. The germline V gene has CDR1 MDHEN and CDR2 SYDVKM. In DNA, the CDR3 is TGTGCCAGCAGTTCGACAGGAACCTCCTACGAGCAGTACTTC. Translating it yields CASSSTGTSYEQYF.

The V and J genes are TRBV29-1 and TRBJ2-2; 8 nucleotides match TRBD1. Per the germline V gene, CDR1 is SQVTM and CDR2 is ANQGSEA. There are 12 residues in the CDR3. V shed 8 bases and J 7 bases; nucleotides not matched to a gene: 6. In nucleotides, the CDR3 is TGCAGCTCCCGGACAGGGATCGGGGAGCTGTTTTTT. It encodes CSSRTGIGELFF.

V usage is TRBV28 and J usage is TRBJ2-7; D call uncertain. Trimming removed 2 bases at V and 3 bases at J, with 11 bases between. The CDR3 contains 14 residues. Germline values: CDR1 MDHEN, CDR2 SYDVKM. CDR3 residues: CASSLVDLGYEQYF. CDR3 nucleotides: TGTGCCAGCAGTTTAGTAGACTTAGGCTACGAGCAGTACTTC.

The chain is built from TRBV11-2 and TRBJ2-1, with 7 bases matching TRBD2. Germline CDR1 and CDR2: SGHAT and FQNNGV. V trimming: 2 bases; J trimming: 5 bases; junction bases outside the gene matches: 6. The CDR3 length is 15 residues. The CDR3 here is CASSLILARNNEQFF. Here the CDR3 DNA reads TGTGCCAGCAGCTTAATACTAGCGCGGAACAATGAGCAGTTCTTC.

This clone was detected only a few times. The CDR3 nucleotides read TGTGCCAGCAGCTTAGCCCGGACTTATTCACCCCTCCACTTT. Its protein product is CASSLARTYSPLHF. J is TRBJ1-6 and V is TRBV7-9; D is uncertain. Per germline, CDR1 SEHNR and CDR2 FQNEAQ (reference sequence). The ends were cut back, 0 bases at V and 8 bases at J, with 8 bases in the middle. The CDR3 contains 14 residues.

The chain has TRBV29-1 and TRBJ2-1; 12 nucleotides align to TRBD2. The germline V gene encodes CDR1 SQVTM and CDR2 ANQGSEA. The CDR3 consists of 15 residues. Germline trimming cut 6 bases from V and 8 bases from J; bases unmatched to any gene: 11. The CDR3 region has the DNA TGCAGCGTCTACACTAGCGGGAGGTCTTTAGATGAGCAGTTCTTC. Its translation: CSVYTSGRSLDEQFF.

The rearrangement links TRBV5-1 to TRBJ2-6; D is unresolved. V shed 0 bases and J shed 1 base, with 5 bases lying between them. Germline CDR1 and CDR2: SGHRS and YFSETQ. This CDR3 comprises 15 residues. The CDR3 DNA reads as TGCGCCAGCAGCTTGGTGACTTCTGGGGCCAACGTCCTGACTTTC. It yields the protein CASSLVTSGANVLTF.

The table lists this clone with a count of one. The chain combines TRBV28 with TRBJ2-3; TRBD2 matches at 11 bases. V lost 2 bases and J lost 14; bases outside the gene matches: 3. In germline, CDR1 is MDHEN, CDR2 SYDVKM. The CDR3 covers 12 residues. The CDR3 here is CASSLGLAGSYF. The CDR3 bases are TGTGCCAGCAGTTTAGGACTAGCGGGTTCGTATTTT.

The sample holds a few counts of this clone. The chain uses TRBV30 and TRBJ2-1; a weak D match, TRBD2 (6 bases). This CDR3 spans 12 amino acids. V was cut by 3 bases and J by 4 bases, with 7 bases left in between. In germline, CDR1 is GTSNPN, CDR2 SVGIG (reference sequence). The CDR3 DNA sequence: TGTGCCTGGAGGGAGGGGTACAATGAGCAGTTCTTC. Its translation: CAWREGYNEQFF.

The chain recombines TRBV18 with TRBJ2-7, with a tentative D call TRBD1 (7 bases). Germline-derived CDR1 and CDR2 are KGHSH and LQKENI. The length of the CDR3 is 14 residues. Trimming took off 2 bases at V and 6 bases at J, with 14 bases between the two ends. DNA of the CDR3: TGTGCCAGCTCACCAGGAGGGGGCAGGGGCGAGCAGTACTTC. Translating it yields CASSPGGGRGEQYF. The full variable domain, in which reference TRBV18 and TRBJ2-7 provide the parts outside the CDR3, is NAGVMQNPRHLVRRRGQEARLRCSPMKGHSHVYWYRQLPEEGLKFMVYLQKENIIDESGMPKERFSAEFPKEGPSILRIQQVVRGDSAAYFCASSPGGGRGEQYFGPGTRLTVT.

The chain recombines TRBV25-1 with TRBJ1-2; 7 positions match TRBD1. Trimming at V came to 3 bases and at J to 8 bases, leaving 9 bases not matched to a gene. Germline loops: CDR1 MGHDK, CDR2 SYGVNS. The CDR3 contains 14 residues. The CDR3 bases are TGTGCCAGCAGTGACGCGGGACAGCGAGGGGGCTACACCTTC. Its protein product is CASSDAGQRGGYTF.

This rearrangement joins TRBV2 to TRBJ1-6, with 8 bases that match TRBD1. The CDR3 is made up of 15 amino acids. The junction had 6 bases not matched to a gene; V was cut back by 6 bases and J by 5 bases. Germline CDR1 and CDR2: SNHLY and FYNNEI. The CDR3 DNA is TGTGCCAGCAGCAGAGACAGGGGACATAATTCACCCCTCCACTTT. Protein product: CASSRDRGHNSPLHF.

Comment on this clone: The same CDR3 also results from other DNA sequences found in this sample. The chain recombines TRBV6-2 or TRBV6-3 with TRBJ2-7, with D tentatively TRBD2 (5 bases). CDR1 is MNHEY, CDR2 SVGEGT, per germline. Trimming took 5 bases from V and 0 from J, leaving 11 bases between them. The CDR3 consists of 14 residues. The CDR3 region has the DNA TGTGCCAGCAGTAGGCTAGCCGGCTCCTACGAGCAGTACTTC. Translated: CASSRLAGSYEQYF.

The rearrangement joins TRBV5-4 to TRBJ2-2; perhaps TRBD2 as D (5 bases). This CDR3 is built from 12 residues. The V end lost 4 bases, the J end lost 7 bases, and 8 bases lay between the germline ends. Germline V lookup: CDR1 SGHNT, CDR2 YYREEE (reference sequence). The CDR3 here is CASSRDSGELFF. The CDR3 DNA sequence: TGTGCCAGCAGCCGGGATAGCGGGGAGCTGTTTTTT.